Listed here is a single TCR beta chain. This specimen belongs to a study of PD-L1 blockade in urothelial cancer. Study in general: Patients went on atezolizumab at some point between 2012 and 2014, receiving 1,200 mg intravenously every 3 weeks. Male sex and bladder-origin urothelial cancer characterized about 90% of the 29 patients. Blood underwent analysis 3 weeks (second dose) and 6 weeks after treatment began.

This CDR3 contains 15 residues. Trimming took 6 bases from V and 0 from J; bases not matched to a gene: 4. CDR1 is SNHLY, CDR2 FYNNEI, per germline. The time point: peripheral blood 6 weeks after treatment start. The method was immunoSEQ multiplex PCR; TCRdb's version includes in-frame clones alone and lacks a portion of them. The table includes 45,000 to 50,000 clones, about four fifths detected once. This chain links TRBV2 with TRBJ2-1; 8 bases agree with TRBD1. Sequenced here: PBMCs, sampled around atezolizumab (anti-PD-L1) treatment. The TCR was taken from a man between 65 and 85 years old with urothelial cancer. CDR3 protein: CASSRTGSSYNEQFF. CDR3 coding DNA: TGTGCCAGCAGCCGGACAGGGAGCTCCTACAATGAGCAGTTCTTC.